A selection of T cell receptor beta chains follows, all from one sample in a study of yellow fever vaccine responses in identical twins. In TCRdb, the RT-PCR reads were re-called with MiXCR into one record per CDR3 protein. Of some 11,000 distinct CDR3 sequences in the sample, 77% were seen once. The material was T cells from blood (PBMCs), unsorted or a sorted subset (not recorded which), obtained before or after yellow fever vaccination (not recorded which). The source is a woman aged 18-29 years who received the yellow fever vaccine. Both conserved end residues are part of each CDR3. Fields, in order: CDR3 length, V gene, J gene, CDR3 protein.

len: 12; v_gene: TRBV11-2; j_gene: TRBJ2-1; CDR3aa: CASSFGNNEQFF
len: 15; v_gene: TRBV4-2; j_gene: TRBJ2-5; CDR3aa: CASSQWTSGEETQYF
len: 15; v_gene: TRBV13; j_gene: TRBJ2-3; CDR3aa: CASGDPSHPTDTQYF
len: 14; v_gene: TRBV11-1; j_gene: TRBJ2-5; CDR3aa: CASSYPGDQETQYF
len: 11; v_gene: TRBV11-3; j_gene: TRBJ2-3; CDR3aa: CASSYTDTQYF
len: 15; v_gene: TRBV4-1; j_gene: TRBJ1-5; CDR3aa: CASSQGPSSNQPQHF
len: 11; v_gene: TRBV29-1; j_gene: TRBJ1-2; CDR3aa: CSVDGGYGYTF
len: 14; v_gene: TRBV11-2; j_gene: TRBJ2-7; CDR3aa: CASSLQGGPYEQYF
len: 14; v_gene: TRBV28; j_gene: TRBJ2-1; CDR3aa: CASSPERELNEQFF
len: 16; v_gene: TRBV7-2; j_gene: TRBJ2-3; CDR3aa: CASSLARTSVTDTQYF
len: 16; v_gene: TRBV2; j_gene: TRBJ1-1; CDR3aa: CASSDDDRPMNTEAFF
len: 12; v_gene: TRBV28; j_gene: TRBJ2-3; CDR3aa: CASSFYTDTQYF
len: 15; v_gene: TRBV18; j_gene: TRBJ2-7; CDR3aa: CASSPAGQGAYEQYF
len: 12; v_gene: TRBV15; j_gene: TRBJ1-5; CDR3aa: CATSRVGQPQHF
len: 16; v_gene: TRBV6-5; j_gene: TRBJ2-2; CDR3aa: CASSYLPGGRTGELFF
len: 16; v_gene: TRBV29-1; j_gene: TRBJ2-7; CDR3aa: CSVVPSGRSAPYEQYF
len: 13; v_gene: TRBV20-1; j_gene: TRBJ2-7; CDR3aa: CSATSRGSGEQYF
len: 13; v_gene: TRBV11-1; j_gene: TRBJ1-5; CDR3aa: CASSPTFDQPQHF
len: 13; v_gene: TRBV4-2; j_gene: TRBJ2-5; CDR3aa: CASSQVIQETQYF
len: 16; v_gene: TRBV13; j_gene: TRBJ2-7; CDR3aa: CASSSYYAGGGNEQYF
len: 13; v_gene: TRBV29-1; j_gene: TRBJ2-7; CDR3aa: CSVRTGTSYEQYF
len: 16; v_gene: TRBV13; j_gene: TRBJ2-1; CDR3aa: CASSLSAPEPYNEQFF
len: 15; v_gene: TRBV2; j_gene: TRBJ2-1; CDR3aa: CAVKKLAGAPFEQFF
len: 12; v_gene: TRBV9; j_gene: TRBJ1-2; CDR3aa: CASSVGNYGYTF
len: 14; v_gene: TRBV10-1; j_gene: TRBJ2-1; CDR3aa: CASSESGGQLEQFF
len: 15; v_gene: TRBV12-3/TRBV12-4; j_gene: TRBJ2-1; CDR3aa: CASSSKTSGSNEQFF
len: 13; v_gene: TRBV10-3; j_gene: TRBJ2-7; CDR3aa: CAIKGGSGYEQYF
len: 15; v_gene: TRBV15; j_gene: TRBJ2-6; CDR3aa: CATSRDGGGANVLTF
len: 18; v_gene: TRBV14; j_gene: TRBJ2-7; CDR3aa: CASSQVVGEHPAPYEQYF
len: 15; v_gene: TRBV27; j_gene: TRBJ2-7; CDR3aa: CASSPRDRTSYEQYF
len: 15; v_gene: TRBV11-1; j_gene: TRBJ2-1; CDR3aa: CASSDAEPSYNEQFF
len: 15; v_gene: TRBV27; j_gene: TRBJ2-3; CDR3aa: CASSDGGGYTDTQYF
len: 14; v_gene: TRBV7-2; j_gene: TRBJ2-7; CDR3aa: CASSWSGTPYEQYF
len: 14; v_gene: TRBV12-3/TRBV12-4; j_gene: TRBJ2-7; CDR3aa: CASSSRQGLYEQYF
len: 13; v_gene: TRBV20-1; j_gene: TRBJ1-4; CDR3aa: CSAKDSFNEKLFF
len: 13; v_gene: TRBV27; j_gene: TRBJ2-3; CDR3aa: CDSSYRVTDTQYF
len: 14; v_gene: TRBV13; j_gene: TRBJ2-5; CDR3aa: CASRPGTGVETQYF
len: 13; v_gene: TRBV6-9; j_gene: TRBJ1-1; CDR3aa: CASSYQGNTEAFF
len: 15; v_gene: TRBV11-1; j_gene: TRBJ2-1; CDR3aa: CASSFPDRGYNEQFF
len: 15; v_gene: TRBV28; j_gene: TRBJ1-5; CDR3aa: CASSPPVGEGQPQHF
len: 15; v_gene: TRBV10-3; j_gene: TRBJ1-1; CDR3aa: CAISEEGQGVASAFF
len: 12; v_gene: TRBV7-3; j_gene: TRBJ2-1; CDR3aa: CASSLMDNEQFF
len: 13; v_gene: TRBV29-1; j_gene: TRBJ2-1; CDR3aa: CSVAGVDYNEQFF
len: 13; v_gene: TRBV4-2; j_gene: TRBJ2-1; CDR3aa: CASSQEEGNEQFF
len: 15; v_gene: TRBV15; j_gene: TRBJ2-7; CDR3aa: CATSRLRTGTYEQYF
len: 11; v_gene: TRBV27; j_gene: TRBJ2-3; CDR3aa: CASSFGDTQYF
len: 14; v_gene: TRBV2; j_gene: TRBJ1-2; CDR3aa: CASSDHRVHYGYTF
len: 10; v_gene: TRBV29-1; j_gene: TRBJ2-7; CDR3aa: CSVEDREQYF